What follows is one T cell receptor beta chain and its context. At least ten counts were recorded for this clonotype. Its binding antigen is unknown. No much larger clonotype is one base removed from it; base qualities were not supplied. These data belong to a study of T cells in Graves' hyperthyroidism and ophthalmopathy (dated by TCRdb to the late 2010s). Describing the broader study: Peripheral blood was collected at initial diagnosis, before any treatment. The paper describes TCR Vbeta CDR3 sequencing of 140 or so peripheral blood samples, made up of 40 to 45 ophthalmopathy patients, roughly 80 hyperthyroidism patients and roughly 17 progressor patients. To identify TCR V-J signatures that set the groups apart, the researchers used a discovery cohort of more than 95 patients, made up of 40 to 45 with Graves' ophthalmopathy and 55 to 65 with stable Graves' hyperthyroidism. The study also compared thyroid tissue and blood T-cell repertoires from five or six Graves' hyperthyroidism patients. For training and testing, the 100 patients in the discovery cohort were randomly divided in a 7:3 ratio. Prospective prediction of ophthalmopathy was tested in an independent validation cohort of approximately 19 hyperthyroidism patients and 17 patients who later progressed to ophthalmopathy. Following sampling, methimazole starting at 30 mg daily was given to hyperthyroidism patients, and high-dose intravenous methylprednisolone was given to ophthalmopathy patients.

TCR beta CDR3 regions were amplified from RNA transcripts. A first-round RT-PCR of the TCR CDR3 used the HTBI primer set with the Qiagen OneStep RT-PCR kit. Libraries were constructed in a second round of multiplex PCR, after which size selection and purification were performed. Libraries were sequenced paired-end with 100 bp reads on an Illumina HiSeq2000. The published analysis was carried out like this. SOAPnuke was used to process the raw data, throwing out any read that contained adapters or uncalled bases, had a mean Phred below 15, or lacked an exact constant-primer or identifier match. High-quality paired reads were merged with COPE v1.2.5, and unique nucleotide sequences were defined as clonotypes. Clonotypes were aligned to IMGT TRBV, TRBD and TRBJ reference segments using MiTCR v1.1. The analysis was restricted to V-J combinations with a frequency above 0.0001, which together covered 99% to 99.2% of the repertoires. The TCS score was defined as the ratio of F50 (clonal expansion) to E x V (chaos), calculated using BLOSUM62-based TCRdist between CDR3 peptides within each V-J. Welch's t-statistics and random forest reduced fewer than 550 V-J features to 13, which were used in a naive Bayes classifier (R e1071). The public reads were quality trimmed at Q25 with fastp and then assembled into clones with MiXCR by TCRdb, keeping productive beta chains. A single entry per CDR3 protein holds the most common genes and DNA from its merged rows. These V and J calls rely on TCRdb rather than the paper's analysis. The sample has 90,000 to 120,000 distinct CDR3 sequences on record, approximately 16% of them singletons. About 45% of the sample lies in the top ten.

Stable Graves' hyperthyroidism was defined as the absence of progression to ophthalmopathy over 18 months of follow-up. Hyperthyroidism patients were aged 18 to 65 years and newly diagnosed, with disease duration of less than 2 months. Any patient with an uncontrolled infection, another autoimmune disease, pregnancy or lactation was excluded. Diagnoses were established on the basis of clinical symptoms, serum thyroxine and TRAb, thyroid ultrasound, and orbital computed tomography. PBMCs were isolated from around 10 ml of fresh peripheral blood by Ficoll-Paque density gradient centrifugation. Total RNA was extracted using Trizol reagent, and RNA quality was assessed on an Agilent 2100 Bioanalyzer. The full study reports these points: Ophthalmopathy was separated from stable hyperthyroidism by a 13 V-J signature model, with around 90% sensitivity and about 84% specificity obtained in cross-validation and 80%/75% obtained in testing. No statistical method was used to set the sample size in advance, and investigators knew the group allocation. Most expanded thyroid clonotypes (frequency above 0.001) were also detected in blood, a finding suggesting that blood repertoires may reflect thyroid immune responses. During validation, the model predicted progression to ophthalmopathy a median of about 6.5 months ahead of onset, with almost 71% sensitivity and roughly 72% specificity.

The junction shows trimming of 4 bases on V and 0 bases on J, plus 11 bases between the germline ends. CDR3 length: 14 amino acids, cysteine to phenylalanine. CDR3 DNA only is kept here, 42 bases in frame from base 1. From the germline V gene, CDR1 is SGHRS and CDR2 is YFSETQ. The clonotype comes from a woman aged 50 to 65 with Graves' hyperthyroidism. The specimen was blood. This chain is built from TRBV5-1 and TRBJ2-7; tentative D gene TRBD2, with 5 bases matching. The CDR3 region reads CASSQAGTSYEQYF. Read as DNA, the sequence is TGCGCCAGCAGCCAGGCGGGTACCTCCTACGAGCAGTACTTC. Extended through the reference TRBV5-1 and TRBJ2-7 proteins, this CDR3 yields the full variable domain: KAGVTQTPRYLIKTRGQQVTLSCSPISGHRSVSWYQQTPGQGLQFLFEYFSETQRNKGNFPGRFSGRQFSNSRSEMNVSTLELGDSALYLCASSQAGTSYEQYFGPGTRLTVT.